This entry describes one TCR beta chain. The entry originates in a study of blood T cell repertoires in COVID-19. Between the trimmed V and J ends, which lost 0 bases and 12 bases, there was a span of 10 bases. The length of the CDR3 is 12 residues. Germline V gene data show CDR1 as SGDLS and CDR2 as YYNGEE. The method was immunoSEQ multiplex PCR; TCRdb's version includes in-frame clones alone and lacks a portion of them. Seen here are fewer than 500,000 clones, around nine tenths observed once, and the top ten hold just under 2%. The sequenced material came from PBMCs or T cells enriched from blood (not recorded which). The chain carries TRBV9 and TRBJ2-1; D possibly corresponds to TRBD2 (5 bases). The TCR originated in a woman aged 18-29 years with acute COVID-19. The CDR3 loop reads CASSVVGGPQFF. The DNA of the CDR3 is TGTGCCAGCAGCGTAGTTGGCGGGCCGCAGTTCTTC.